A selection of T cell receptor beta chains follows, all from one sample in a study of human T cells and chemical hapten exposure. TCRdb recomputed calls from the RACE reads with MiXCR, one row per CDR3 protein. The sample contains 300,000 to 400,000 distinct CDR3 sequences, around 7% of which appear only once. The input for sequencing was whole blood, taken in connection with sensitization to the hapten diphenylcyclopropenone (DPC). These receptor sequences come from a woman aged 18-29 years with alopecia areata. Some clones in this sample may be carry-over from other donors' samples. The CDR3 runs from the conserved cysteine through the conserved F or W. A D gene is named only where the DNA matches it firmly. A clone size is listed for some rows: how often the clone was seen (once, few, many), or a class if it is expanded.

V: TRBV2; J: TRBJ2-1; D: TRBD2; size: many; CDR3: CASSASGFNNEQFF; DNA: TGTGCCAGCAGTGCTAGCGGTTTTAACAATGAGCAGTTCTTC
V: TRBV12-3/TRBV12-4; J: TRBJ1-5; D: TRBD1; size: many; CDR3: CASSLGTGLGNQPQHF; DNA: TGTGCCAGCAGTTTGGGGACAGGGTTAGGCAATCAGCCCCAGCATTTT
V: TRBV20-1; J: TRBJ2-7; D: .; size: many; CDR3: CSASRGTYEQYF; DNA: TGCAGTGCTAGTAGGGGAACCTACGAGCAGTACTTC
V: TRBV3-1; J: TRBJ1-1; D: .; size: .; CDR3: CASSQGDTTFF; DNA: TGTGCCAGCAGCCAAGGGGATACGACTTTCTTT
V: TRBV28; J: TRBJ2-3; D: .; size: .; CDR3: CASSFSVHTQYF; DNA: TGTGCCAGCAGTTTTTCAGTCCATACGCAGTATTTT
V: TRBV29-1; J: TRBJ2-3; D: TRBD1; size: many; CDR3: CRKRQGPRGDTQYF; DNA: TGCAGAAAACGACAGGGGCCCAGAGGAGATACGCAGTATTTT
V: TRBV3-1; J: TRBJ1-5; D: .; size: many; CDR3: CASSLHRNQPQHF; DNA: TGTGCCAGCAGCCTCCACCGCAATCAGCCCCAGCATTTT
V: TRBV9; J: TRBJ2-3; D: TRBD2; size: many; CDR3: CASSVDPLLAGVTDTQYF; DNA: TGTGCCAGCAGCGTAGACCCCCTGCTAGCGGGGGTGACAGATACGCAGTATTTT
V: TRBV7-2; J: TRBJ2-7; D: TRBD1; size: few; CDR3: CASSSLQGYEQYF; DNA: TGTGCCAGCAGCTCTCTACAGGGGTACGAGCAGTACTTC
V: TRBV20-1; J: TRBJ2-1; D: TRBD2; size: many; CDR3: CSAPWQGLAPFYNEQFF; DNA: TGCAGTGCTCCTTGGCAGGGACTAGCGCCCTTTTACAATGAGCAGTTCTTC